This record looks at one TCR beta chain sequence and its context. Its antigen is still unknown. Germline lookup yields CDR1 SGDLS and CDR2 YYNGEE. The junction had 3 bases not matched to a gene; V was cut back by 0 bases and J by 4 bases. The CDR3 has 15 residues. This entry comes from a study of post-analysis software for immune sequencing data. Broader study findings: Samples sharing a preparation batch grouped tightly together when assessed by F measure. The study found TRBV5-6, TRBV5-1 and TRBV20-1 among roughly 5 TRBV segments more frequent in patients than controls.

Libraries were made from TCR beta cDNA, and they carried unique molecular identifiers. TCRdb reanalysed the PCR reads using MiXCR and keeps one entry per CDR3 protein. This table holds hundreds of thousands of distinct CDR3 sequences, roughly two fifths found once. The sequence was obtained from a girl aged 5-17 years with multiple sclerosis. This sequence joins TRBV9 and TRBJ2-1, with TRBD2 matching 8 bases. The sequencing input was blood. The CDR3 region is CASSVERGGYNEQFF. The CDR3 DNA reads TGTGCCAGCAGCGTAGAACGGGGGGGGTACAATGAGCAGTTCTTC.